The 16 T cell receptor beta chains presented below share a single source sample, sequenced in a study of T cells after yellow fever vaccination (dated by TCRdb to about 2019). Library preparation was by 5' RACE. The reads were generated on an Illumina HiSeq 2500. TCRdb applied fastp at Q25 and MiXCR to the public reads, then kept only in-frame beta chains. Rows with one shared CDR3 protein collapse into an entry with the most common genes and DNA. The sample table shows some 560,000 distinct CDR3 sequences, and under 25% are seen once. The biggest ten clones account for roughly an eighth of the sample. Read against the paper, the sample's treatment or condition label means: live attenuated yellow fever vaccine strain. The starting material was PBMCs, obtained 15 days after the yellow fever booster vaccination. The receptors come from a man younger than 45 who received the YFV17D yellow fever vaccine.

The V and J genes are TRBV7-9 and TRBJ2-5, with a possible D match to TRBD2 (6 bases). CDR1 SEHNR and CDR2 FQNEAQ come from the germline V gene (reference sequence). The CDR3 contains 13 residues. V gave up 3 bases and J gave up 9 bases, with 14 bases separating them. As DNA, the CDR3 is TGTGCCAGCAGCTTCCCGGGGGTTTGGGCCCAGTACTTC. Encoded protein: CASSFPGVWAQYF.

The chain employs TRBV7-6 and TRBJ2-5; 7 positions match TRBD2. The V gene's germline CDR1 is SGHVS and CDR2 FNYEAQ. The CDR3 is made up of 16 amino acids. The trim removed 5 bases at V and 1 base at J, leaving 10 bases unmatched. CDR3 DNA: TGTGCCAGCAGCACCGACCGGGACTACCCCCAAGAGACCCAGTACTTC. Translation gives CASSTDRDYPQETQYF. Using reference TRBV7-6 and TRBJ2-5 for the parts outside the CDR3, the full variable domain is GAGVSQSPRYKVTKRGQDVALRCDPISGHVSLYWYRQALGQGPEFLTYFNYEAQQDKSGLPNDRFSAERPEGSISTLTIQRTEQRDSAMYRCASSTDRDYPQETQYFGPGTRLLVL.

This clonotype was seen a few times. The genes are TRBV15 and TRBJ1-2, with D hard to call. Looked up from germline, CDR1 is LNHNV and CDR2 is YYDKDF (reference sequence). V lost 8 bases and J 10 bases, leaving 14 bases between the germline ends. This CDR3 comprises 11 residues. The CDR3 region is CATATQGTYTF. CDR3 DNA sequence: TGTGCCACCGCGACCCAAGGCACCTACACCTTC. Combining the CDR3 with reference TRBV15 and TRBJ1-2 gives the whole variable domain DAMVIQNPRYQVTQFGKPVTLSCSQTLNHNVMYWYQQKSSQAPKLLFHYYDKDFNNEADTPDNFQSRRPNTSFCFLDIRSPGLGDTAMYLCATATQGTYTFGSGTRLTVV.

This clonotype was recorded a few times. The chain couples TRBV19 to TRBJ2-2, with unresolved D. V was clipped by 3 bases and J by 6 bases, with 14 bases between them. This CDR3 spans 15 amino acids. In germline, CDR1 is LNHDA, CDR2 SQIVND (reference sequence). CDR3 protein: CASSIIPSGSGELFF. CDR3 DNA sequence: TGTGCCAGTAGTATCATTCCTAGTGGGTCCGGGGAGCTGTTTTTT.

This sequence joins TRBV29-1 and TRBJ2-7; D not resolved. Trimming removed 6 bases at V and 0 bases at J, with 12 bases between. Germline V gene data show CDR1 as SQVTM and CDR2 as ANQGSEA. The CDR3 is 13 residues long. Here the CDR3 DNA reads TGCAGCGTATTCCAGCTAAACTCCTACGAGCAGTACTTC. Protein: CSVFQLNSYEQYF.

This clonotype showed up just once. The CDR3, as DNA: TGTGCCAGCAGCTTGGTCGGGCGGGACACCGGGGAGCTGTTTTTT. It yields the protein CASSLVGRDTGELFF. The J gene is TRBJ2-2, the V gene TRBV5-4; D is possibly TRBD2 (5 bases). Germline-derived CDR1 and CDR2 are SGHNT and YYREEE (reference sequence). V was clipped by 0 bases and J by 3 bases, with 9 bases between them. The CDR3 has 15 amino acids.

This clonotype was detected a few times. V usage is TRBV5-1 and J usage is TRBJ2-1, with D perhaps TRBD1 (5 bases). The germline CDR1 and CDR2 sequences are SGHRS and YFSETQ. The germline V and J ends were trimmed by 0 bases and 4 bases, with 11 bases remaining between them. The CDR3 length is 15 residues. CDR3 nucleotide sequence: TGCGCCAGCAGCTTGGGGACATATAATTACAATGAGCAGTTCTTC. Its translation: CASSLGTYNYNEQFF.

The chain has TRBV28 and TRBJ2-2; 10 bases align to TRBD2. CDR3 length: 16 residues. J lost 5 bases, V lost 7 bases, and 10 bases had no gene match. The V gene's germline CDR1 is MDHEN and CDR2 SYDVKM. CDR3: CASTPRLAGDTGELFF. In DNA, the CDR3 is TGTGCCAGCACCCCCCGGCTAGCGGGAGATACCGGGGAGCTGTTTTTT.

This clonotype was observed a few times. The genes are TRBV12-3 or TRBV12-4 and TRBJ1-2; 11 bases are a match to TRBD1. V shed 3 bases, J shed 7 bases, and the junction held 1 base outside the gene matches. The length of the CDR3 is 13 residues. DNA of the CDR3: TGTGCCAGCAGTTTCGGGACAGGGGGTGGCTACACCTTC. This translates into CASSFGTGGGYTF.

There are many counts of this clonotype. This chain links TRBV3-1 with TRBJ1-1; no reliable D call. The germline V and J ends were trimmed by 7 bases and 2 bases, with 11 bases remaining between them. Germline V CDR1 and CDR2: LGHDT, YNNKEL (reference sequence). The CDR3 runs 13 residues. CDR3 in DNA: TGTGCCAGCAAAGGACCCCTAAACACTGAAGCTTTCTTT. This encodes CASKGPLNTEAFF. The full variable domain, its missing parts supplied by reference TRBV3-1 and TRBJ1-1, is DTAVSQTPKYLVTQMGNDKSIKCEQNLGHDTMYWYKQDSKKFLKIMFSYNNKELIINETVPNRFSPKSPDKAHLNLHINSLELGDSAVYFCASKGPLNTEAFFGQGTRLTVV.

This clonotype was detected ten times or more. This sequence joins TRBV21-1 and TRBJ1-5; TRBD1, as called in the table, went unchecked against the DNA. TRBV21-1 is given as a pseudogene. This CDR3 has 13 amino acids. CDR3 residues: CASSNPGLWTQHF. DNA of the CDR3: TGTGCCAGCAGCAACCCTGGTCTCTGGACCCAGCATTTT.

This chain joins TRBV7-2 and TRBJ2-1; no clear D gene. The V end lost 0 bases, the J end lost 2 bases, and 8 bases lay between the germline ends. Germline CDR1 and CDR2: SGHTA and FQGNSA. CDR3 length: 15 residues. In DNA form, the CDR3 reads TGTGCCAGCAGCTTAGCACCGAATACCTACAATGAGCAGTTCTTC. Its translation is CASSLAPNTYNEQFF. The whole variable domain, filled in from reference TRBV7-2 and TRBJ2-1, reads GAGVSQSPSNKVTEKGKDVELRCDPISGHTALYWYRQSLGQGLEFLIYFQGNSAPDKSGLPSDRFSAERTGGSVSTLTIQRTQQEDSAVYLCASSLAPNTYNEQFFGPGTRLTVL.

This clonotype was picked up a small number of times. The gene calls are TRBV12-3 or TRBV12-4 and TRBJ2-2; no clear D gene. This CDR3 has 14 amino acids. Trimming pared 5 bases from V and 6 bases from J, leaving 13 bases between. CDR3 DNA: TGTGCCAGCAGTCCGCGATTGAGCTCCGGGGAGCTGTTTTTT. Protein product: CASSPRLSSGELFF.

J is TRBJ2-3 and V is TRBV6-5; D could derive from TRBD1 or TRBD2 (5 bases each). Trimming cost V 4 bases and J 8 bases, with 16 bases left between them. Germline-derived CDR1 and CDR2 are MNHEY and SVGAGI. There are 14 residues in the CDR3. CDR3: CASSSGTASSTQYF. In DNA, the CDR3 is TGTGCCAGCAGTTCCGGGACGGCCTCTTCTACGCAGTATTTT.

The chain combines TRBV5-1 with TRBJ2-1; 13 bases align to TRBD2. Germline lookup yields CDR1 SGHRS and CDR2 YFSETQ. The CDR3 spans 16 residues. V shed 4 bases, J shed 3 bases, and the junction held 4 bases outside the gene matches. CDR3 residues: CASSHGTSGNYNEQFF. DNA for the CDR3: TGCGCCAGCAGCCACGGGACTAGCGGGAACTACAATGAGCAGTTCTTC.

The genes are TRBV5-1 and TRBJ2-7; D is perhaps TRBD1 (5 bases). From germline, CDR1 is SGHRS and CDR2 YFSETQ. Trimming took off 4 bases at V and 7 bases at J, with 18 bases between the two ends. The CDR3 is 14 residues long. Written as DNA, the CDR3 is TGCGCCAGCAGCCCCGGAGACAGTTCAAGTGAGCAGTACTTC. Its protein product is CASSPGDSSSEQYF.